This TCR beta chain originates from a study of CD4+ T cells in melanoma. General study results and limits: Neoantigen-specific CD4+ T cells in melanoma reportedly had diverse differentiation states.

Turning to this clone: Its antigen is undetermined.

The CDR3 sequence is 14 residues long. In germline, CDR1 is SGHVS, CDR2 FNYEAQ. Trimming removed 3 bases at V and 4 bases at J, with 9 bases between. Assay used: immunoSEQ multiplex PCR; TCRdb lists only in-frame clones, some missing. The sample has about 140,000 clones, around 90% seen once. The TCR was taken from a human donor with melanoma. This rearrangement joins TRBV7-6 to TRBJ1-4; D is ambiguous. The CDR3 DNA reads TGTGCCAGCAGCTTGGCAGTGGGTAATGAAAAACTGTTTTTT. Translated, it gives CASSLAVGNEKLFF.